Included here is one T cell receptor beta chain sequence, with context. No antigen is known for it. All the people who gave samples were healthy bone marrow donors. The data stem from a study of cytomegalovirus exposure and HLA in healthy donors. Looking at the study overall: Earlier, some 200 million T cells were analyzed, and some 120 million unique TCR beta sequences were found among them. The study, taken as a whole, reports: Most TCR sequences were seen very rarely across donors, but some public TCRs occurred in many.

The PCR employed 60 Vbeta primers together with 13 Jbeta primers. Data came from immunoSEQ multiplex PCR; TCRdb stores just in-frame clones and leaves some out. The sample carries over 95,000 clones, 76% recorded once. From germline, CDR1 is MNHEY and CDR2 SMNVEV (reference sequence). The V end lost 5 bases, the J end lost 0 bases, and 11 bases lay between the germline ends. The CDR3 contains 14 residues. This clonotype was sampled from a man in his forties or fifties in good health and CMV-seronegative. The chain is built from TRBV27 and TRBJ2-7; maybe TRBD1 (5 bases). The sample was PBMCs. CDR3 DNA sequence: TGTGCCAGCAGTCTATGGGGCCTCTCCTACGAGCAGTACTTC. Translated, it gives CASSLWGLSYEQYF.